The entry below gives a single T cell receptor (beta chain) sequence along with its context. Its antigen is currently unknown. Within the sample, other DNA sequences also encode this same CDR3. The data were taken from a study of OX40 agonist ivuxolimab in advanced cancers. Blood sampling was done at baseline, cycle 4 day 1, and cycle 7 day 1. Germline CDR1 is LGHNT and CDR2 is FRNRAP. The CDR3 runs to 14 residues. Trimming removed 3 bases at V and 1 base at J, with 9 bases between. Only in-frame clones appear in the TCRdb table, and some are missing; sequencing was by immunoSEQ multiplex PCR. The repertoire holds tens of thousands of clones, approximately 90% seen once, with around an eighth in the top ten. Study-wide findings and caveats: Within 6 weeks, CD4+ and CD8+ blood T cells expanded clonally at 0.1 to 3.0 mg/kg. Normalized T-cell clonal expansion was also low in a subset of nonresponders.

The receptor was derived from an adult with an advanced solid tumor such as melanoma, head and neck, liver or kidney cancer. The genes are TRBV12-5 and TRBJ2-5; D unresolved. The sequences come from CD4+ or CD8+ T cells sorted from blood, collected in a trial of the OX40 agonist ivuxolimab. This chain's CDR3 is CASGFGGSQETQYF. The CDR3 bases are TGTGCTAGTGGTTTTGGCGGATCCCAAGAGACCCAGTACTTC. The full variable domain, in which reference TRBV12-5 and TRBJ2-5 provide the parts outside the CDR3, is DARVTQTPRHKVTEMGQEVTMRCQPILGHNTVFWYRQTMMQGLELLAYFRNRAPLDDSGMPKDRFSAEMPDATLATLKIQPSEPRDSAVYFCASGFGGSQETQYFGPGTRLLVL.